The present entry profiles one T cell receptor beta chain with its context. The sample belongs to a study of cytomegalovirus exposure and HLA in healthy donors. CDR1 SGHTA and CDR2 FQGTGA come from the germline V gene. The V end was cut by 5 bases, the J end by 5 bases, with 18 bases between. The CDR3 is 15 residues long. The PCR had 60 Vbeta and 13 Jbeta primers. The repertoire was sequenced with immunoSEQ multiplex PCR; TCRdb's copy has only in-frame clones and lacks some. The repertoire includes about 110,000 clones, over 75% of them detected once, and 4.2% sits in the top ten. The rearrangement links TRBV7-3 to TRBJ2-5, with D perhaps TRBD1 (6 bases). Sequencing was performed on PBMCs. This clonotype was obtained from a male donor in good health and CMV-seronegative. CDR3 DNA sequence: TGTGCCAGCAGCCCCACCGACAGGAGCCGGGAGACCCAGTACTTC. Its protein is CASSPTDRSRETQYF.